This passage covers 32 T cell receptor beta chains from one sample sequenced in a study of cytomegalovirus exposure and HLA in healthy donors. The PCR ran on 60 Vbeta and 13 Jbeta primers. The assay was immunoSEQ multiplex PCR, and TCRdb's table has in-frame clones only and misses some. The sample holds around 98,000 clones, 75% to 80% seen once. Sequencing was done on a sample of PBMCs. Receptor source: a woman aged 40 to 55 in good health and CMV-seronegative.

This rearrangement joins TRBV18 to TRBJ2-7; D uncertain. Trimming took 0 bases from V and 6 from J, leaving 12 bases between them. Germline V gene data show CDR1 as KGHSH and CDR2 as LQKENI. This CDR3 is 14 amino acids long. CDR3 sequence: CASSPPLRPREQYF. DNA of the CDR3: TGTGCCAGCTCACCACCTCTCAGGCCGCGCGAGCAGTACTTC.

V is TRBV6-6 and J is TRBJ2-5; 10 positions agree with TRBD2. Germline CDR1 MNHNY, CDR2 SVGAGI (reference sequence). Trimming removed 5 bases from V and 1 base from J; junction bases left unmatched: 4. The CDR3 is made up of 15 amino acids. In DNA, the CDR3 is TGTGCCAGCAGTCCCCTAGCGGGAGCCCAAGAGACCCAGTACTTC. Translation: CASSPLAGAQETQYF.

This clone was counted a single time. The chain couples TRBV5-6 to TRBJ1-2, with D possibly being TRBD1 (6 bases). Germline V lookup: CDR1 SGHDT, CDR2 YYEEEE. Trimming took 4 bases from V and 8 from J, leaving 30 bases between them. The CDR3 has 18 residues. Here the CDR3 DNA reads TGTGCCAGCAGCCCAAGCTTCCCTGGACAGCTCTTTATATCCGGCTACACCTTC. Translated: CASSPSFPGQLFISGYTF.

The CDR3 DNA follows: TGTGCCAGCAGCTTGAATCGCGGGAACTATGGCTACACCTTC. Protein product: CASSLNRGNYGYTF. J is TRBJ1-2 and V is TRBV5-4; D unclear. V lost 1 base to trimming and J lost 2 bases, with 9 bases between them. Germline CDR1 and CDR2: SGHNT and YYREEE (reference sequence). This CDR3 comprises 14 residues. Drawing the rest from reference TRBV5-4 and TRBJ1-2, the complete variable domain is ETGVTQSPTHLIKTRGQQVTLRCSSQSGHNTVSWYQQALGQGPQFIFQYYREEENGRGNFPPRFSGLQFPNYSSELNVNALELDDSALYLCASSLNRGNYGYTFGSGTRLTVV.

The V and J genes are TRBV27 and TRBJ1-1, with TRBD1 as a possible D gene (5 bases). The CDR3 totals 15 residues. Germline values: CDR1 MNHEY, CDR2 SMNVEV (reference sequence). Trimming took off 3 bases at V and 1 base at J, with 12 bases between the two ends. The CDR3, as DNA: TGTGCCAGCAGTTTTAGGGGTTCGAAGAACACTGAAGCTTTCTTT. Protein product: CASSFRGSKNTEAFF.

The chain recombines TRBV6-4 with TRBJ1-2; a possible D gene is TRBD1 (5 bases). V was pared by 3 bases and J by 8 bases, with 13 bases between. The germline gives CDR1 MRHNA, CDR2 SNTAGT. The CDR3 loop spans 13 amino acids. In DNA form, the CDR3 reads TGTGCCAGCAGTGAAGGGGACTTGGGAGGCTACACCTTC. It codes for CASSEGDLGGYTF.

The chain carries TRBV29-1 and TRBJ1-5; 8 bases map to TRBD1. V shed 4 bases, J shed 7 bases, and the junction held 6 bases outside the gene matches. This CDR3 spans 13 amino acids. Germline V gene lookup returns CDR1 SQVTM and CDR2 ANQGSEA. The CDR3 reads CSVGGQGGQPQHF. The CDR3 DNA reads TGCAGCGTTGGAGGACAGGGCGGGCAGCCCCAGCATTTT.

This sequence joins TRBV9 and TRBJ2-7; TRBD2 aligns across 14 bases. The V gene's germline CDR1 is SGDLS and CDR2 YYNGEE. The CDR3 has 15 residues. Trimming at V came to 4 bases and at J to 6 bases, leaving 6 bases not matched to a gene. The CDR3 DNA sequence: TGTGCCAGCAGCCCGTTGGGACTAGCGGGGGCCGAGCAGTACTTC. This sequence encodes CASSPLGLAGAEQYF.

This clone showed up just a few times. V usage is TRBV6-5 and J usage is TRBJ2-7; 7 nucleotides agree with TRBD2. The CDR3 covers 13 residues. After removal of 2 bases from V and 2 bases from J, the junction contained 0 bases not matched to a gene. Germline assignment: CDR1 MNHEY and CDR2 SVGAGI. The CDR3 spells CASSYSGTYEQYF. The CDR3 nucleotides read TGTGCCAGCAGTTACAGCGGGACCTACGAGCAGTACTTC.

V gene TRBV30 combines with J gene TRBJ1-1; 7 bases line up with TRBD1. Germline V gene lookup returns CDR1 GTSNPN and CDR2 SVGIG (reference sequence). Losses at the gene ends were 5 bases for V and 5 bases for J; bases not matched to a gene: 8. The CDR3 runs 13 residues. CDR3 sequence (DNA): TGTGCCTGGGAAAGGGGGCGAGGGACTGAAGCTTTCTTT. The encoded protein is CAWERGRGTEAFF.

The count of this clone is one. This chain connects TRBV5-6 to TRBJ2-7; 7 bases are shared with TRBD2. The V and J ends lost 4 bases and 4 bases, in that order; junction bases with no gene match: 11. Looked up from germline, CDR1 is SGHDT and CDR2 is YYEEEE. The CDR3 contains 15 residues. In DNA, the CDR3 is TGTGCCAGCAGCCTGCGAGGCGGGGGTGGTTACGAGCAGTACTTC. Translation: CASSLRGGGGYEQYF.

The rearrangement joins TRBV9 to TRBJ1-3, with D possibly matching TRBD1 (6 bases). Germline V gives CDR1 SGDLS, CDR2 YYNGEE. The length of the CDR3 is 16 residues. Trimming shortened V by 5 bases and J by 3 bases, and 18 bases separated the two germline ends. CDR3 DNA: TGTGCCAGCAGTGGTACAGGGTGGTCTGGTGGAAACACCATATATTTT. Amino acid sequence: CASSGTGWSGGNTIYF.

The chain employs TRBV4-3 and TRBJ1-2; 7 bases fit TRBD1. The CDR3 length is 15 residues. After removal of 0 bases from V and 3 bases from J, the junction contained 4 bases not matched to a gene. Germline-derived CDR1 and CDR2 are LGHNA and YSLEER. Written as DNA, the CDR3 is TGCGCCAGCAGCCAAGACCCCAGGGGGGACTATGGCTACACCTTC. As protein: CASSQDPRGDYGYTF.

The CDR3 bases are TGCGCCAGCAGCCAAGATCGGCTCAGGCGATCCTACGAGCAGTACTTC. Amino acid sequence: CASSQDRLRRSYEQYF. The chain employs TRBV4-3 and TRBJ2-7; D gene ambiguous. The CDR3 is 16 amino acids. Between the trimmed V and J ends, which lost 0 bases and 1 base, there was a span of 13 bases. Germline V gene sequence: CDR1 LGHNA, CDR2 YSLEER.

This clone is a singleton in its sample. The chain has TRBV7-2 and TRBJ2-3; maybe TRBD2 (7 bases). There are 16 residues in the CDR3. The V end was cut by 5 bases, the J end by 3 bases, with 18 bases between. The germline V gene has CDR1 SGHTA and CDR2 FQGNSA. In nucleotides, the CDR3 is TGTGCCAGCAGCCCGGCCCGGGGGGCGCAGACAGATACGCAGTATTTT. Its translation is CASSPARGAQTDTQYF.

V and J are TRBV6-6 and TRBJ1-5; D might be TRBD1 (5 bases). CDR1 MNHNY and CDR2 SVGAGI come from the germline V gene (reference sequence). CDR3 size: 14 residues. Trimming removed 6 bases from V and 5 bases from J, with 14 bases in between. CDR3 in DNA: TGTGCCAGCAGAAGGACAAGCCCGGATCAGCCCCAGCATTTT. The encoded protein is CASRRTSPDQPQHF.

This sequence joins TRBV7-9 and TRBJ2-1; 12 bases match TRBD2. The CDR3 totals 14 residues. The germline V gene has CDR1 SEHNR and CDR2 FQNEAQ (reference sequence). With 5 bases clipped from V and 8 bases from J, the junction kept 4 bases outside the gene matches. The CDR3 protein is CASSKTSGGDEQFF. CDR3 sequence (DNA): TGTGCCAGCAGCAAGACTAGCGGGGGAGATGAGCAGTTCTTC.

This rearrangement joins TRBV6-5 to TRBJ2-3; 10 bases agree with TRBD2. This CDR3 region has 14 residues. The V gene's germline CDR1 is MNHEY and CDR2 SVGAGI. Trimming at V came to 11 bases and at J to 4 bases, leaving 9 bases not matched to a gene. The CDR3 nucleotides are TGTGCCGCCGGAGCGGGGGGGCCCGCAGATACGCAGTATTTT. Amino acids: CAAGAGGPADTQYF.

The gene calls are TRBV7-9 and TRBJ2-7; 9 bases align to TRBD1. The V gene end was trimmed by 5 bases and the J gene end by 3 bases; junction bases not matched to a gene: 8. CDR3 size: 15 residues. Germline-derived CDR1 and CDR2 are SEHNR and FQNEAQ (reference sequence). Written as DNA, the CDR3 is TGTGCCAGCAGCCGACGGCTGGACAGGGGCTACGAGCAGTACTTC. Translating it yields CASSRRLDRGYEQYF.

This clone was counted only a few times. The V gene is TRBV7-3, the J gene TRBJ2-6, with unresolved D. The CDR3 covers 14 residues. Germline-derived CDR1 and CDR2 are SGHTA and FQGTGA. The V gene lost 5 bases and the J gene lost 0 bases, with 5 bases spanning the gap. The CDR3 nucleotides read TGTGCCAGCAGCGTCGGCTCTGGGGCCAACGTCCTGACTTTC. Translating gives CASSVGSGANVLTF.

The chain uses TRBV5-4 and TRBJ2-7; 9 nucleotides line up with TRBD2. Germline assignment: CDR1 SGHNT and CDR2 YYREEE (reference sequence). The CDR3 consists of 14 residues. V shed 1 base, J shed 4 bases, and the junction held 3 bases outside the gene matches. In nucleotides, the CDR3 is TGTGCCAGCAGCTTGAGCGGGGGGCATTACGAGCAGTACTTC. This encodes CASSLSGGHYEQYF.

The rearrangement uses TRBV7-2 and TRBJ2-5; D is perhaps TRBD2 (7 bases). The germline V and J ends were trimmed by 5 bases and 5 bases, with 12 bases remaining between them. The length of the CDR3 is 13 residues. Per the germline V gene, CDR1 is SGHTA and CDR2 is FQGNSA. The chain's CDR3 is CASSGGAFETQYF. The CDR3 bases are TGTGCCAGCAGCGGGGGGGCCTTCGAGACCCAGTACTTC.

The rearrangement uses TRBV7-2 and TRBJ2-3; D is possibly TRBD2 (5 bases). The CDR3 is 15 residues long. CDR1 is SGHTA and CDR2 is FQGNSA in the germline V gene. Trimming removed 2 bases at V and 1 base at J, with 10 bases between. DNA of the CDR3: TGTGCCAGCAGCTTATCGGGGAAAGGCACAGATACGCAGTATTTT. Its translation: CASSLSGKGTDTQYF.

Here the CDR3 reads CASSEGLSSYNSPLHF. The CDR3 region has the DNA TGTGCCAGCAGTGAGGGACTGAGCTCCTATAATTCACCCCTCCACTTT. The chain carries TRBV2 and TRBJ1-6, with D possibly matching TRBD1 (5 bases). Germline-derived CDR1 and CDR2 are SNHLY and FYNNEI. The CDR3 extends over 16 amino acids. V lost 3 bases to trimming and J lost 0 bases, with 9 bases between them.

The chain recombines TRBV4-1 with TRBJ1-1; D perhaps matches TRBD1 (6 bases). The CDR3 spans 17 residues. The germline V and J ends were trimmed by 3 bases and 5 bases, with 22 bases remaining between them. Germline CDR1 is MGHRA and CDR2 is YSYEKL. The CDR3: CASSQPRGGGSGTEAFF. The CDR3 nucleotides read TGCGCCAGCAGCCAGCCAAGGGGGGGTGGCTCTGGGACTGAAGCTTTCTTT.

Worth noting for this clone: This CDR3 fails to terminate in the conserved phenylalanine or tryptophan, so it likely reflects a read error. The DNA is omitted, as the CDR3 cannot be located on it reliably, and the CDR3 follows TCRdb's listing. The chain links TRBV29-1 to TRBJ1-6; the tabulated D call, TRBD1, remains unverified against the DNA. Ends included, the CDR3 has 8 residues. Germline V gives CDR1 SQVTM, CDR2 ANQGSEA. Here the CDR3 reads CSVPQAPA.

This sequence joins TRBV7-8 and TRBJ2-5; 9 nucleotides agree with TRBD1. Germline CDR1 is SGHVS and CDR2 is FQNEAQ. This CDR3 is 12 amino acids long. V lost 9 bases, J lost 5 bases, and 4 bases stayed unmatched. CDR3 nucleotide sequence: TGTGCCAGTGGGGACAGGGTGGAGACCCAGTACTTC. Protein: CASGDRVETQYF.

The J gene is TRBJ1-3, the V gene TRBV30; a weak D match, TRBD1 (5 bases). The CDR3 sequence is 14 residues long. V shed 7 bases and J shed 2 bases, with 15 bases lying between them. Germline V gene lookup returns CDR1 GTSNPN and CDR2 SVGIG (reference sequence). CDR3 DNA sequence: TGTGCCTCCCCCGGGCGGGGACCTGGAAACACCATATATTTT. This translates into CASPGRGPGNTIYF.

This chain joins TRBV6-5 and TRBJ2-7, with D perhaps TRBD1 (6 bases). Germline V CDR1 and CDR2: MNHEY, SVGAGI. CDR3 length: 13 residues. V was cut by 6 bases and J by 6 bases, with 15 bases left in between. The CDR3 coding sequence is TGTGCCAGCAGATCGACAGGAAGGTGCGAGCAGTACTTC. As protein: CASRSTGRCEQYF.

This clone was counted only a few times. As DNA, the CDR3 is TGTGCCAGCAGTCCGCGGCCTCCCCGGACTAATGAAAAACTGTTTTTT. Encoded protein: CASSPRPPRTNEKLFF. The gene calls are TRBV27 and TRBJ1-4; D gene unclear. Trimming left V 5 bases short and J 2 bases short, with 15 bases between. Germline CDR1 MNHEY, CDR2 SMNVEV (reference sequence). This CDR3 region has 16 residues.

This chain joins TRBV5-1 and TRBJ2-7; 10 bases match TRBD2. The CDR3 runs 14 residues. Germline V gives CDR1 SGHRS, CDR2 YFSETQ. V dropped 3 bases and J dropped 4; count of bases not matched to a gene: 4. The CDR3 DNA reads TGCGCCAGCAGCTGGGAACTAGCGGGGTACGAGCAGTACTTC. Translated, it gives CASSWELAGYEQYF.

This clone has only a few counts. The chain combines TRBV5-4 with TRBJ1-4; no reliable D call. The V end lost 0 bases, the J end lost 0 bases, and 6 bases lay between the germline ends. Germline values: CDR1 SGHNT, CDR2 YYREEE (reference sequence). The CDR3 sequence is 15 residues long. The DNA for the CDR3 is TGTGCCAGCAGCTTGGGCGGGACAACTAATGAAAAACTGTTTTTT. As protein: CASSLGGTTNEKLFF.